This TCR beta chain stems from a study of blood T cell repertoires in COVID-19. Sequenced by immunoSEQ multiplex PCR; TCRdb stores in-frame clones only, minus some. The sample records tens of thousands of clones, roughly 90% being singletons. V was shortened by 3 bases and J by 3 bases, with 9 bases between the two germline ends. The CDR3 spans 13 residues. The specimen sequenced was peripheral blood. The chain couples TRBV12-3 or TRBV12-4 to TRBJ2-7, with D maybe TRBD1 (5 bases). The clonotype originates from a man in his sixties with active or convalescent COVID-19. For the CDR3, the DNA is TGTGCCAGCAGTTTGAGACAGAGCTACGAGCAGTACTTC. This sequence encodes CASSLRQSYEQYF.